Reported below is one TCR beta chain. Its antigen is still unknown. Base qualities are not provided; no much larger clone lies one nucleotide away. The sample originates from a study of shared clonotypes between healthy human individuals (dated by TCRdb to 2019 to 2021). In terms of the full investigation: The cohort included three men and a couple of women between 18 and 49 years of age. Blood TCR repertoires of roughly five healthy adults were deeply sequenced to estimate repertoire size and the extent of clonotype sharing between individuals. For each donor, CD4 naive and CD4 memory were each run on three plates, CD8 naive on two plates, and CD8 memory on one plate. Between about 0.85 and 9.5 billion PBMCs per donor were obtained by leukapheresis. To increase sequencing depth and limit assay-specific biases, different laboratories used diverse techniques to prepare libraries and sequence TCR repertoires.

The junction shows trimming of 5 bases on V and 1 base on J, plus 3 bases between the germline ends. From the cysteine up to the phenylalanine, the CDR3 has a length of 11 residues. Solely the CDR3 DNA is kept, with 33 bases framed from the first base. From a lookup of the germline V gene, CDR1 and CDR2 are SGHRS and YFSETQ. Healthy HIV-negative adults with no recently reported acute infections or vaccinations were included as donors. All donors were Caucasian adults living in Nashville, Tennessee, USA. CD4+ T cells were enriched by magnetic negative selection; naive cells were then positively selected on CD45RA, and the negative fraction formed the memory subset. Blood was obtained by leukapheresis, after which PBMCs were separated by Ficoll-Histopaque density gradient centrifugation and cryopreserved in liquid nitrogen vapor phase. Purity and quantity of every magnetically sorted T cell population were checked by analytical flow cytometry. Genomic DNA was isolated from every sorted fraction and measured by UV absorbance on a Nanodrop 2000c.

TCR CDR3 regions were amplified from genomic DNA by multiplex PCR using the deep immunoSEQ assay. Genomic DNA extracted from each cell subset was distributed evenly over all wells of several immunoSEQ 96-well plates, and each plate served as one replicate. For sorted subsets, each replicate PCR was loaded with 200 to 250 ng genomic DNA, equivalent to about 33,000 T cell genomes. Purified libraries were measured with a Qubit 3.0 fluorometer, size-checked on a Bioanalyzer 2100, and measured again with the KAPA Library Quantification kit. Every immunoSEQ 96-well plate was sequenced on a dedicated single-read 150-cycle Illumina NextSeq 550 flow cell. The authors' pipeline ran thus. The immunoSEQ output contained only junctional sequences without quality scores, so filtering could not match that applied to full-length reads. To assign V/J genes and CDR3, sequences were annotated using PyIR, a Python wrapper for IgBLAST v1.9, with IMGT germline references. Reads were filtered out if the reads had weak V/J assignments (E-value above 1e-6), no CDR3, stop codons, out-of-frame junctions, or ambiguous translated residues. V3J clonotypes were defined as sequences sharing an identical inferred V gene, J gene, and CDR3 amino acid sequence. Percentage overlap between repertoires was computed as shared unique clonotypes divided by the size of the smaller repertoire. Three approaches were used to assess repertoire richness: RTK rarefaction, the Chao1 estimator, and Recon v2.1 estimates of unobserved clonotypes. Generation probabilities for all TCRbeta clonotypes obtained by the gDNA method from a handful of donors were computed using OLGA. In TCRdb, the immuneACCESS table is reduced to in-frame sequences with V and J assigned. These tables do not hold every clone; where another copy was compared, an unresolved V gene accounts for under half, and the others remain unexplained. D and trimming were read from the DNA, whereas the V and J calls and clone size are those reported in that table. The sample table shows 600,000 to 750,000 clones, and 72% are seen once. In total, the top ten clones hold about 1.7% of the sample.

Study-wide findings and limitations: Sampling was limited to blood, and TCR repertoires in tissue likely differ from TCR repertoires in blood. The small number of donors limited the genetic and exposure-history diversity represented. Incomplete sequencing was indicated by rarefaction of sorted-subset datasets, despite the large sequencing depth. When several donors were compared, the shared fraction of clonotypes was roughly 5% for naive CD4, 3% to 4% for naive CD8, 2% to 2.5% for memory CD4, and 0.3% to 0.5% for memory CD8. Clonotypes shared by all four sorted-subset donors showed higher generation probabilities than non-shared clonotypes. Naive subsets generally had larger estimated clonotype richness than memory subsets did. Pairwise subsampling indicated that sequencing depth was expected to affect the degree of clonotype sharing among donors.

This TCR was recovered from a woman in her 30s in good health. The chain uses TRBV5-1 and TRBJ1-2; the D gene cannot be resolved reliably. Sequenced sample: memory CD4+ T cells sorted from blood. In light of the paper, this sample's cell subset or site label describes: CD45RA-negative fraction. The nucleotide sequence reads as follows: TGCGCCAGCAGGGGTAACTATGGCTACACCTTC. Its coded protein is CASRGNYGYTF.